These 24 T cell receptor beta chains share one sample of origin, sequenced in a study of metastatic and nonmetastatic thyroid tumors. MiXCR re-clonotyped the PCR reads for TCRdb. The table shows about 59,000 clones, with roughly 17% occurring only once. Each patient came to thyroid surgery without any prior treatment (of any kind). The sample was blood. These receptors came from a male donor with papillary thyroid cancer or a benign thyroid nodule (not recorded which). Some clones in this sample may be carry-over from other donors' samples.

This clone was found many times. The DNA of the CDR3 is TGTGCCAGCAGTGGTACGGGGGGCCCTAATGAAAAACTGTTTTTT. It codes for CASSGTGGPNEKLFF. The rearrangement links TRBV2 to TRBJ1-4, with D tentatively TRBD1 (6 bases). The germline V gene has CDR1 SNHLY and CDR2 FYNNEI. The CDR3 spans 15 residues. Trimming cost V 4 bases and J 3 bases, with 12 bases left between them.

This clone was seen ten or more times. A read error may be the cause here, since a much bigger clone is one base away. The J gene is TRBJ2-3, the V gene TRBV6-2 or TRBV6-3, with D possibly being TRBD2 (6 bases). Trimming pared 2 bases from V and 5 bases from J, leaving 20 bases between. This CDR3 contains 17 residues. Germline CDR1 MNHEY, CDR2 SVGEGT. The DNA of the CDR3 is TGTGCCAGCAGTTACCGGGAGTCTTCTACCCTGGGAGATACGCAGTATTTT. As protein: CASSYRESSTLGDTQYF.

Many counts were recorded for this clone. The rearrangement uses TRBV19 and TRBJ2-6, with D possibly being TRBD1 (5 bases). From germline, CDR1 is LNHDA and CDR2 SQIVND (reference sequence). The length of the CDR3 is 18 residues. Trimming removed 4 bases at V and 0 bases at J, with 16 bases between. CDR3: CASSTRHTGDSGANVLTF. DNA for the CDR3: TGTGCCAGTAGTACCAGGCACACAGGCGACTCTGGGGCCAACGTCCTGACTTTC.

At least ten counts were recorded for this clone. The rearrangement joins TRBV14 to TRBJ1-6; TRBD1 agrees at 7 bases. V was pared by 4 bases and J by 7 bases, with 10 bases of the junction left unmatched. This CDR3 has 16 residues. Per the germline V gene, CDR1 is SGHDN and CDR2 is FVKESK. The CDR3 is CASSRLMTGPNSPLHF. Written as DNA, the CDR3 is TGTGCCAGCAGCCGGCTTATGACAGGGCCCAATTCACCCCTCCACTTT.

This clone was detected many times. This rearrangement joins TRBV20-1 to TRBJ2-7, with D perhaps matching TRBD2 (5 bases). V was clipped by 6 bases and J by 2 bases, with 14 bases between them. The CDR3 length is 13 residues. The germline V gene encodes CDR1 DFQATT and CDR2 SNEGSKA (reference sequence). This CDR3 is CSAASGRTYEQYF. CDR3 coding DNA: TGCAGTGCCGCGAGTGGGAGAACCTACGAGCAGTACTTC.

This clone was found many times. The chain employs TRBV15 and TRBJ1-5; no reliable D call. This CDR3 comprises 14 residues. Trimming took 3 bases from V and 2 from J, leaving 8 bases between them. Germline V gene sequence: CDR1 LNHNV, CDR2 YYDKDF (reference sequence). The DNA for the CDR3 is TGTGCCACCAGCAGCAATAGGGGCAATCAGCCCCAGCATTTT. As protein: CATSSNRGNQPQHF.

This clone showed up many times. The chain carries TRBV7-8 and TRBJ1-5, with a possible D match to TRBD1 (6 bases). The V end lost 5 bases, the J end lost 1 base, and 15 bases lay between the germline ends. This CDR3 has 16 residues. Germline V CDR1 and CDR2: SGHVS, FQNEAQ. The CDR3 here is CASSIGGLQSNQPQHF. The CDR3 region has the DNA TGTGCCAGCAGCATAGGGGGACTCCAAAGCAATCAGCCCCAGCATTTT.

The chain employs TRBV9 and TRBJ2-3, with 8 bases identical to TRBD1. The V and J ends lost 1 base and 1 base, in that order; junction bases with no gene match: 8. CDR1 SGDLS and CDR2 YYNGEE come from the germline V gene. The CDR3 consists of 17 residues. CDR3 in DNA: TGTGCCAGCAGCGTATCCCCCCCGGGACAGGGCACAGATACGCAGTATTTT. Its translation is CASSVSPPGQGTDTQYF.

This clone has ten or more counts. The gene calls are TRBV7-8 and TRBJ2-2; 9 nucleotides match TRBD1. The germline gives CDR1 SGHVS, CDR2 FQNEAQ. The CDR3 is 19 residues long. V gave up 1 base and J gave up 5 bases; unmatched junction bases: 14. The CDR3 nucleotides read TGTGCCAGCAGCTTAGGTTACGTGGGGACAGGGTGGGATACCGGGGAGCTGTTTTTT. This gives the protein CASSLGYVGTGWDTGELFF. Full variable domain (missing parts from reference TRBV7-8 and TRBJ2-2): GAGVSQSPRYKVAKRGQDVALRCDPISGHVSLFWYQQALGQGPEFLTYFQNEAQLDKSGLPSDRFFAERPEGSVSTLKIQRTQQEDSAVYLCASSLGYVGTGWDTGELFFGEGSRLTVL.

Regarding this clone: One end of the junction does not line up with germline, which may come from a read error. This rearrangement joins TRBV12-3 or TRBV12-4 to TRBJ1-5; D may be TRBD1 (5 bases). This CDR3 has 16 amino acids. This CDR3 reads CASRPGGLISHQPQHF. As DNA, the CDR3 is TGTGCCAGCAGGCCCGGGGGTCTTATTAGCCATCAGCCCCAGCATTTT.

This clone was observed a handful of times. The chain couples TRBV6-6 to TRBJ2-1, with 7 bases matching TRBD2. Germline V CDR1 and CDR2: MNHNY, SVGAGI (reference sequence). This CDR3 contains 19 residues. The V segment lost 6 bases and the J segment 6 bases; nucleotides outside the gene matches: 23. Here the CDR3 reads CASRSTGEGVRVGGNEQFF. The DNA of the CDR3 is TGTGCCAGCAGATCGACCGGGGAGGGCGTGAGGGTCGGGGGCAATGAGCAGTTCTTC.

The table lists this clone with a few counts. The chain has TRBV12-3 or TRBV12-4 and TRBJ2-1; perhaps TRBD2 as D (6 bases). V dropped 3 bases and J dropped 10 bases, with 19 bases sitting between them. The length of the CDR3 is 15 residues. CDR3 nucleotides: TGTGCCAGCAGTTTTTCACTAGCCAGACTGTTGGAGCAGTTCTTC. This translates into CASSFSLARLLEQFF.

There are many counts of this clone. The chain joins TRBV24-1 to TRBJ1-2; D is unresolved. CDR3 length: 13 residues. From germline, CDR1 is KGHDR and CDR2 SFDVKD. Trimming removed 0 bases from V and 8 bases from J, with 9 bases in between. This chain's CDR3 is CATSDLRYGGYTF. The CDR3 DNA reads as TGTGCCACCAGTGATTTGCGCTACGGGGGCTACACCTTC.

This clone appeared a few times. The V call is TRBV29-1, the J call TRBJ2-6; 7 bases are a match to TRBD2. Germline-derived CDR1 and CDR2 are SQVTM and ANQGSEA. J was trimmed by 2 bases and V by 7 bases; bases with no gene match: 11. The CDR3 runs to 16 residues. This CDR3 is CSANEASGTGANVLTF. In DNA, the CDR3 is TGCAGCGCCAATGAAGCTAGCGGAACTGGGGCCAACGTCCTGACTTTC.

This clone has ten or more counts. J is TRBJ2-7 and V is TRBV12-3 or TRBV12-4; TRBD1 aligns across 10 bases. V shed 6 bases and J 4 bases; nucleotides not matched to a gene: 3. There are 13 residues in the CDR3. CDR3 region: CASRGTGEYEQYV. CDR3 DNA: TGTGCCAGCAGGGGGACAGGGGAATACGAGCAGTACGTC.

This clone was observed at least ten times. Other DNA sequences within the sample encode an identical CDR3. The V gene is TRBV4-3, the J gene TRBJ2-6, with unresolved D. The CDR3 is 15 residues long. The germline V and J ends were trimmed by 9 bases and 0 bases, with 12 bases remaining between them. Germline loops: CDR1 LGHNA, CDR2 YSLEER. CDR3 residues: CARQGYSSGANVLTF. DNA of the CDR3: TGCGCCAGACAAGGTTACAGCTCTGGGGCCAACGTCCTGACTTTC.

Here the CDR3 reads CASIETGDINQPQHF. The CDR3 DNA is TGTGCCAGCATTGAGACAGGAGATATCAATCAGCCCCAGCATTTT. This chain uses TRBV6-4 with TRBJ1-5, with D maybe TRBD1 (6 bases). Germline loops: CDR1 MRHNA, CDR2 SNTAGT. This CDR3 comprises 15 residues. Trimming stripped 7 bases from V and 3 bases from J, with 16 bases between.

This rearrangement joins TRBV6-1 to TRBJ2-7; TRBD1 matches at 7 bases. Trimming took 8 bases from V and 4 from J; bases not matched to a gene: 11. Germline loops: CDR1 MNHNS, CDR2 SASEGT. The CDR3 has 14 residues. CDR3 bases: TGTGCCAGCGGGATAAGACAGGGTTTATACGAGCAGTACTTC. It yields the protein CASGIRQGLYEQYF.

The chain carries TRBV6-1 and TRBJ1-2; the match to TRBD1 covers 9 bases. The CDR3 contains 14 residues. Germline CDR1 and CDR2: MNHNS and SASEGT. V dropped 6 bases and J dropped 4; count of bases not matched to a gene: 6. The CDR3 is CASRETGGGYGYTF. Here the CDR3 DNA reads TGTGCCAGCAGGGAAACAGGGGGCGGCTATGGCTACACCTTC.

There are many counts of this clone. The J gene is TRBJ2-3, the V gene TRBV24-1, with TRBD2 matching over 11 bases. CDR3 length equals 19 residues. Germline V lookup: CDR1 KGHDR, CDR2 SFDVKD. The V segment lost 4 bases and the J segment 2 bases; nucleotides outside the gene matches: 13. CDR3: CATSDHTAGTSGTTDTQYF. CDR3 in DNA: TGTGCCACCAGTGACCATACCGCCGGGACTAGCGGCACCACAGATACGCAGTATTTT.

This clone was picked up many times. The rearrangement links TRBV7-9 to TRBJ1-1; D is unclear. V shed 5 bases and J shed 2 bases, with 12 bases lying between them. Germline lookup yields CDR1 SEHNR and CDR2 FQNEAQ (reference sequence). The CDR3 runs 14 residues. The CDR3 DNA reads as TGTGCCAGCAGCCCGCAGGTGGGCAACACTGAAGCTTTCTTT. Translating gives CASSPQVGNTEAFF.

This clone was detected many times. The chain recombines TRBV19 with TRBJ1-1; 9 bases are shared with TRBD1. After removal of 7 bases from V and 4 bases from J, the junction contained 10 bases not matched to a gene. The CDR3 loop spans 15 amino acids. From germline, CDR1 is LNHDA and CDR2 SQIVND (reference sequence). CDR3 in amino acids: CASTWDRAQITEAFF. The CDR3 DNA reads TGTGCCAGTACGTGGGACAGGGCCCAGATCACTGAAGCTTTCTTT. Full variable domain (missing parts from reference TRBV19 and TRBJ1-1): DGGITQSPKYLFRKEGQNVTLSCEQNLNHDAMYWYRQDPGQGLRLIYYSQIVNDFQKGDIAEGYSVSREKKESFPLTVTSAQKNPTAFYLCASTWDRAQITEAFFGQGTRLTVV.

The J gene is TRBJ1-2, the V gene TRBV5-1, with 12 bases lining up with TRBD1. The CDR3 sequence is 17 residues long. Germline CDR1 and CDR2: SGHRS and YFSETQ. With 5 bases clipped from V and 6 bases from J, the junction kept 14 bases outside the gene matches. DNA for the CDR3: TGCGCCAGCAGGAATCCAGGGACAGGGGGCGCATTTGATGGCTACACCTTC. Protein sequence: CASRNPGTGGAFDGYTF.

This clone was counted many times. The rearrangement links TRBV9 to TRBJ2-5; 8 bases fit TRBD2. Trimming took 0 bases from V and 8 from J; bases not matched to a gene: 3. CDR1 and CDR2 from the germline V gene are SGDLS and YYNGEE. This CDR3 contains 13 residues. CDR3: CASSVEGLGTQYF. The CDR3 DNA follows: TGTGCCAGCAGCGTAGAGGGACTAGGCACCCAGTACTTC.